The present entry profiles one T cell receptor beta chain with its context. This entry is derived from a study of shared clonotypes between healthy human individuals. Measured with immunoSEQ multiplex PCR; TCRdb has only the in-frame clones, and not every one. Of fewer than 500,000 clones listed, almost 80% are singletons. V lost 4 bases and J lost 4; bases outside the gene matches: 18. The CDR3 extends over 18 amino acids. The germline V gene encodes CDR1 MNHEY and CDR2 SMNVEV (reference sequence). Input material: PBMCs. This clonotype was obtained from a woman aged 40 to 55 in good health. Some clones in this sample may be carry-over from other donors' samples. This rearrangement joins TRBV27 to TRBJ2-5, with 7 bases that match TRBD2. The CDR3 nucleotides are TGTGCCAGCAGTTCTACAGGTTCTCCCGGACTAGAGGTAGAGACCCAGTACTTC. Protein sequence: CASSSTGSPGLEVETQYF.